These T cell receptor beta chains were read from a single sample in a study of monozygotic twins with inflammatory bowel disease. TCRdb reanalyzed the 5' RACE reads and collapses them to one entry per CDR3 protein, without DNA. The sample totals over 35,000 distinct CDR3 sequences; its top ten clones hold 4% to 6.5%. Sequenced: blood. The receptors shown here come from a human donor with ulcerative colitis or Crohn's disease, or a healthy co-twin of an affected twin (not recorded which). The CDR3 runs from the conserved cysteine through the conserved F or W. Size is omitted from some rows. Given values are once, few, many or a class for expanded clones.

cdr3_aa j_call clone_size v_call
CASSPDTGELFF TRBJ2-2 NA TRBV18
CASSLVTDGAGSPLHF TRBJ1-6 medium-sized TRBV7-2
CASSLDTGWADTQYF TRBJ2-3 NA TRBV11-2
CASSLKLEGNYGYTF TRBJ1-2 NA TRBV5-5
CASSLKNPPRAFF TRBJ1-1 NA TRBV28
CASSQDWAVGETQYF TRBJ2-5 NA TRBV4-1
CASSWAGRTGEAFF TRBJ1-1 NA TRBV12-3/TRBV12-4
CASSESILVGSSGPLETQYF TRBJ2-5 NA TRBV25-1
CASSEQGASSPLHF TRBJ1-6 NA TRBV6-1
CARPTGLRLAGGDADTQYF TRBJ2-3 NA TRBV6-5
CASSIQGGLYEQYF TRBJ2-7 NA TRBV7-2
CASSPRQGLYYEQYF TRBJ2-7 NA TRBV7-9
CSASWTEETQYF TRBJ2-5 NA TRBV20-1
CASRRSSTDTQYF TRBJ2-3 NA TRBV27
CATSEARGTGGEKLFF TRBJ1-4 NA TRBV24-1
CASSQRGQPEGGYTF TRBJ1-2 NA TRBV7-9
CAIRGSERYNEQFF TRBJ2-1 NA TRBV10-3
CSARGQDFNQPQHF TRBJ1-5 NA TRBV20-1
CASSQDRVGELFF TRBJ2-2 NA TRBV4-2
CASSLLAGGFGELFF TRBJ2-2 NA TRBV11-2